This T cell receptor beta chain appears in the sequencing data of a study of blood T cell repertoires in COVID-19. Study as a whole: COVID-19 samples from acute and convalescent phases originated in the United States, Italy and Spain. Nucleic acid was either cDNA or gDNA, and it came from T cells, B-cell-depleted T cells, or PBMCs.

Original analysis: Nucleated cell number was recorded as an estimate derived from reference gene primer amplification. Sequenced by immunoSEQ multiplex PCR; TCRdb stores in-frame clones only, minus some. The DNA gave D and trimming, while V, J and clone size come from that table. Among about 310,000 clones listed, 80% to 90% were seen once. From germline, CDR1 is SGDLS and CDR2 YYNGEE. This CDR3 comprises 13 residues. V was pared by 0 bases and J by 7 bases, with 10 bases between. The genes are TRBV9 and TRBJ1-1; D remains ambiguous. This sequence was found in a man aged 50-60 years with active or convalescent COVID-19. The material sequenced was peripheral blood. The CDR3 here is CASSVGSIDEAFF. DNA of the CDR3: TGTGCCAGCAGCGTAGGTAGTATTGATGAAGCTTTCTTT.